These T cell receptor beta chains were read from a single sample in a study of blood T cell repertoires in COVID-19. Assay used: immunoSEQ multiplex PCR; TCRdb lists only in-frame clones, some missing. The table shows approximately 180,000 clones, with 80% to 90% occurring only once. Source material: peripheral blood. Receptors originate from a man in his sixties with acute or convalescent COVID-19. The CDR3 runs from the conserved cysteine through the conserved F or W. A D gene is named only where the DNA matches it firmly. Part of the rows lack a size; the others show once, few, many or a class for expanded clones.

D,size,J,V,CDR3,DNA
TRBD2,NA,TRBJ2-1,TRBV5-6,CASSQELLSGSSYNEQFF,TGTGCCAGCAGCCAAGAATTACTTAGCGGGAGCTCCTACAATGAGCAGTTCTTC
NA,NA,TRBJ2-6,TRBV10-3,CAISPQVSGANVLTF,TGTGCCATCAGCCCGCAGGTCTCTGGGGCCAACGTCCTGACTTTC
NA,NA,TRBJ2-1,TRBV28,CASSLWRTRTHNEQFF,TGTGCCAGCAGTTTATGGCGGACAAGGACCCACAATGAGCAGTTCTTC
NA,NA,TRBJ1-4,TRBV28,CASSDRFNEKLFF,TGTGCCAGCAGTGACAGGTTTAATGAAAAACTGTTTTTT
NA,NA,TRBJ2-5,TRBV4-3,CASSQDTTGAQYF,TGCGCCAGCAGCCAGGACACGACGGGGGCCCAGTACTTC
NA,NA,TRBJ1-2,TRBV5-1,CASSPVRQEYGYTF,TGCGCCAGCAGCCCCGTCCGTCAGGAATATGGCTACACCTTC
NA,NA,TRBJ1-4,TRBV5-1,CASSLATATNEKLFF,TGCGCCAGCAGCTTGGCGACAGCAACTAATGAAAAACTGTTTTTT
TRBD2,NA,TRBJ2-7,TRBV7-2,CASSQLAGRHEQYF,TGTGCCAGCAGCCAACTAGCGGGACGACACGAGCAGTACTTC
NA,NA,TRBJ1-5,TRBV27,CASSLSGVGGRQPQHF,TGTGCCAGCAGTTTATCGGGGGTTGGAGGGCGTCAGCCCCAGCATTTT
TRBD2,NA,TRBJ2-7,TRBV6-5,CASSYPRAGAVYEQYF,TGTGCCAGCAGTTACCCCAGAGCGGGAGCGGTCTACGAGCAGTACTTC
NA,few,TRBJ2-2,TRBV15,CATLGGDGELFF,TGTGCCACCTTAGGCGGTGACGGGGAGCTGTTTTTT
NA,NA,TRBJ2-3,TRBV7-3,CASSLTIGIDTQYF,TGTGCCAGCAGCTTAACCATCGGGATAGATACGCAGTATTTT
TRBD1,NA,TRBJ1-1,TRBV5-1,CASSYQGDSNTEAFF,TGCGCCAGCAGCTATCAGGGGGATTCGAACACTGAAGCTTTCTTT
NA,NA,TRBJ2-7,TRBV3-1/TRBV3-2,CASSQGAGEQYF,TGTGCCAGCAGCCAAGGGGCAGGCGAGCAGTACTTC
NA,NA,TRBJ1-2,TRBV30,CAWSVELNFYGYTF,TGTGCCTGGAGTGTAGAGCTAAACTTTTATGGCTACACCTTC
NA,NA,TRBJ1-3,TRBV6-1,CASSEAAYGNTIYF,TGTGCCAGCAGTGAAGCGGCATATGGAAACACCATATATTTT
NA,few,TRBJ1-3,TRBV2,CASSSDRFGNTIYF,TGTGCCAGCAGTTCTGACAGGTTCGGAAACACCATATATTTT
NA,NA,TRBJ2-5,TRBV7-9,CASNLLTGGGETQYF,TGTGCCAGCAACCTACTAACAGGGGGGGGAGAGACCCAGTACTTC
TRBD2,NA,TRBJ2-3,TRBV27,CASRIGTSGSWTDTQYF,TGTGCCAGCAGGATAGGGACTAGCGGGAGTTGGACAGATACGCAGTATTTT
TRBD1,few,TRBJ1-2,TRBV30,CAWNKDRVWSGYTF,TGTGCCTGGAATAAAGACAGGGTCTGGAGTGGCTACACCTTC
NA,NA,TRBJ1-1,TRBV5-5,CASSLGHLNTEAFF,TGTGCCAGCAGCTTGGGACATCTGAACACTGAAGCTTTCTTT
NA,NA,TRBJ1-4,TRBV7-2,CASSLTGSNEKLFF,TGTGCCAGCAGCTTGACAGGTTCTAATGAAAAACTGTTTTTT
TRBD1,NA,TRBJ2-3,TRBV10-3,CAISPWTQGVSTDTQYF,TGTGCCATCAGTCCCTGGACACAGGGGGTCAGCACAGATACGCAGTATTTT
NA,NA,TRBJ2-1,TRBV27,CASTPRIAPYNEQFF,TGTGCCAGCACCCCCCGGATAGCGCCTTACAATGAGCAGTTCTTC
NA,NA,TRBJ1-1,TRBV18,CASSTDSLEAFF,TGTGCCAGCTCAACGGACAGCCTTGAAGCTTTCTTT
NA,NA,TRBJ2-3,TRBV28,CASSFGGPVADTQYF,TGTGCCAGCAGTTTCGGGGGGCCCGTCGCAGATACGCAGTATTTT
TRBD1,NA,TRBJ1-2,TRBV28,CASSLSRGRHYGYTF,TGTGCCAGCAGTTTGTCCAGGGGGCGCCACTATGGCTACACCTTC
NA,NA,TRBJ2-1,TRBV6-5,CASSSDRPGGNEQFF,TGTGCCAGCAGTTCCGACCGGCCCGGGGGCAATGAGCAGTTCTTC
NA,few,TRBJ2-7,TRBV7-2,CASSKDPDGGTYEQYF,TGTGCCAGCAGCAAAGACCCTGACGGGGGAACGTACGAGCAGTACTTC
TRBD2,once,TRBJ2-4,TRBV5-1,CASSLVAAGGKNIQYF,TGCGCCAGCAGCTTGGTGGCAGCGGGGGGCAAAAACATTCAGTACTTC
NA,NA,TRBJ2-3,TRBV4-2,CASSLGSGVGDTQYF,TGTGCCAGCAGCCTCGGTTCCGGAGTCGGGGATACGCAGTATTTT
NA,NA,TRBJ2-1,TRBV3-1/TRBV3-2,CASSQTLSVHEQFF,TGTGCCAGCAGCCAAACCCTCTCGGTGCATGAGCAGTTCTTC
NA,NA,TRBJ2-5,TRBV28,CASSLVGASKTQYF,TGTGCCAGCAGTTTAGTCGGTGCGTCGAAGACCCAGTACTTC
NA,NA,TRBJ2-7,TRBV19,CVQYLWSGPNYEQYF,TGTGTCCAGTACCTCTGGAGCGGACCGAACTACGAGCAGTACTTC
TRBD1,NA,TRBJ1-3,TRBV7-2,CASSLSTGSGNTIYF,TGTGCCAGCAGCCTCTCGACAGGGAGCGGAAACACCATATATTTT
TRBD1,NA,TRBJ1-2,TRBV28,CASSSPGQDYGYTF,TGTGCCAGCAGTTCCCCGGGACAGGACTATGGCTACACCTTC
NA,once,TRBJ1-6,TRBV28,CASSGPGLPFNSPLHF,TGTGCCAGCAGTGGCCCGGGACTTCCTTTTAATTCACCCCTCCACTTT
TRBD2,NA,TRBJ2-1,TRBV28,CASSPLDSGRGNEQFF,TGTGCCAGCAGCCCCTTGGACAGCGGGAGAGGGAATGAGCAGTTCTTC
NA,once,TRBJ1-6,TRBV11-3,CASSLDHTTYRRGNNSPLHF,TGTGCCAGCAGCTTAGACCATACCACCTATCGGCGGGGAAATAATTCACCCCTCCACTTT
TRBD2,NA,TRBJ2-7,TRBV5-1,CASSSLAGVQEQYF,TGCGCCAGCAGTTCTCTAGCGGGAGTGCAAGAGCAGTACTTC
TRBD1,NA,TRBJ2-7,TRBV5-4,CASSSPRTGGEQYF,TGTGCCAGCAGCAGTCCTAGGACAGGGGGAGAGCAGTACTTC
NA,NA,TRBJ2-7,TRBV19,CASSLDTQYEQYF,TGTGCCAGTAGTCTCGACACTCAATACGAGCAGTACTTC
NA,NA,TRBJ1-2,TRBV19,CASRKDGDGYTF,TGTGCCAGTCGAAAGGACGGGGATGGCTACACCTTC
NA,NA,TRBJ1-1,TRBV11-2,CASSLAVTGSTEAFF,TGTGCCAGCAGCTTAGCGGTCACAGGGTCCACTGAAGCTTTCTTT
TRBD2,NA,TRBJ2-3,TRBV7-9,CASSTRLAGVDTQYF,TGTGCCAGCAGCACCCGACTAGCGGGAGTTGATACGCAGTATTTT
TRBD2,NA,TRBJ2-1,TRBV14,CASSQDLTSGRSYNEQFF,TGTGCCAGCAGCCAAGATTTGACTAGCGGGAGGTCTTACAATGAGCAGTTCTTC
NA,NA,TRBJ1-4,TRBV7-9,CASSPTGGLGEKLFF,TGTGCCAGCAGCCCGACCGGAGGGCTCGGCGAAAAACTGTTTTTT
TRBD1,NA,TRBJ2-2,TRBV19,CASSLGTGTNTGELFF,TGTGCCAGTAGTCTCGGGACAGGGACGAACACCGGGGAGCTGTTTTTT
TRBD2,NA,TRBJ2-7,TRBV4-3,CASSQDAGTSGKYEQYF,TGCGCCAGCAGCCAAGACGCTGGGACTAGCGGGAAATACGAGCAGTACTTC
NA,NA,TRBJ1-2,TRBV11-1,CASSLGKGYYGYTF,TGTGCCAGCAGCTTAGGCAAGGGGTACTATGGCTACACCTTC
TRBD2,NA,TRBJ2-3,TRBV28,CASSLYPETSWDTQYF,TGTGCCAGCAGTCTCTACCCCGAGACTAGCTGGGATACGCAGTATTTT
NA,few,TRBJ1-5,TRBV28,CASSLYREYSNQPQHF,TGTGCCAGCAGTTTGTACAGGGAATATAGCAATCAGCCCCAGCATTTT